One and the same sample provided the 18 T cell receptor beta chains below, sequenced in a study of cytomegalovirus exposure and HLA in healthy donors. The PCR contained 60 Vbeta and 13 Jbeta primers. Profiled with immunoSEQ multiplex PCR; TCRdb holds only in-frame clones, not every one. The profile shows over 80,000 clones, approximately 60% of them singletons. The specimen was PBMCs. These receptor sequences come from a boy younger than 18 in good health and CMV-seropositive.

The V call is TRBV11-2, the J call TRBJ2-1, with 9 nucleotides matching TRBD2. Trimming took 5 bases from V and 5 from J; bases not matched to a gene: 16. Germline V lookup: CDR1 SGHAT, CDR2 FQNNGV. This CDR3 region has 18 residues. DNA for the CDR3: TGTGCCAGCAGCCAGTCAAGAGCGGGGGGCATGAGAAACAATGAGCAGTTCTTC. Protein: CASSQSRAGGMRNNEQFF.

The table lists this clone with a few counts. The CDR3, as DNA: TGTGCCAGCTCACCGGGACAGGCCATCAACCAGCCCCAGCATTTT. Translated: CASSPGQAINQPQHF. The chain combines TRBV18 with TRBJ1-5, with TRBD1 matching over 8 bases. CDR1 is KGHSH, CDR2 LQKENI, per germline. This CDR3 has 15 residues. Trimming removed 3 bases from V and 7 bases from J; junction bases left unmatched: 8.

V and J are TRBV4-1 and TRBJ2-7, with 8 bases matching TRBD1. The CDR3 contains 15 residues. The J segment lost 5 bases and the V segment lost 0 bases, leaving 6 bases of the junction unmatched. Germline CDR1 is MGHRA and CDR2 is YSYEKL. In DNA, the CDR3 is TGCGCCAGCAGCCAAGAGAGGACAGGGCTGAACGAGCAGTACTTC. It yields the protein CASSQERTGLNEQYF.

For this clone: A junction boundary mismatches the germline segment, possibly from a read error. CDR3 residues: CASTEAGASDTQYF. In DNA form, the CDR3 reads TGTGCCAGCACTGAAGCGGGAGCGTCAGATACGCAGTATTTT. The chain has TRBV25-1 and TRBJ2-3; 8 bases fit TRBD2. This CDR3 has 14 amino acids. Germline V gives CDR1 MGHDK, CDR2 SYGVNS. The complete variable domain, with remaining parts taken from reference TRBV25-1 and TRBJ2-3, reads EADIYQTPRYLVIGTGKKITLECSQTMGHDKMYWYQQDPGMELHLIHYSYGVNSTEKGDLSSESTVSRIRTEHFPLTLESARPSHTSQYLCASTEAGASDTQYFGPGTRLTVL.

The chain uses TRBV9 and TRBJ1-5; tentative D call: TRBD1 (6 bases). This CDR3 has 14 amino acids. The V end was cut by 3 bases, the J end by 3 bases, with 10 bases between. Germline values: CDR1 SGDLS, CDR2 YYNGEE. The chain's CDR3 is CASSARDNNQPQHF. CDR3 DNA: TGTGCCAGCAGCGCCCGGGACAACAATCAGCCCCAGCATTTT.

The rearrangement uses TRBV6-5 and TRBJ1-3; no clear D gene. Germline V gene data show CDR1 as MNHEY and CDR2 as SVGAGI. V was shortened by 6 bases and J by 0 bases, with 6 bases between the two germline ends. This CDR3 region has 13 residues. The CDR3 loop is CASRQISGNTIYF. The CDR3 DNA reads TGTGCCAGCAGACAGATCTCTGGAAACACCATATATTTT.

This clone came up a few times. The chain carries TRBV7-8 and TRBJ2-7, with a tentative D call TRBD2 (5 bases). From germline, CDR1 is SGHVS and CDR2 FQNEAQ. V was shortened by 5 bases and J by 0 bases, with 14 bases between the two germline ends. The CDR3 totals 15 residues. CDR3 bases: TGTGCCAGCAGCCTATTGGAGCGGAGCTCCTACGAGCAGTACTTC. This sequence encodes CASSLLERSSYEQYF. The complete variable domain, with remaining parts taken from reference TRBV7-8 and TRBJ2-7, reads GAGVSQSPRYKVAKRGQDVALRCDPISGHVSLFWYQQALGQGPEFLTYFQNEAQLDKSGLPSDRFFAERPEGSVSTLKIQRTQQEDSAVYLCASSLLERSSYEQYFGPGTRLTVT.

The rearrangement links TRBV27 to TRBJ1-1; 10 bases are shared with TRBD1. CDR1 is MNHEY, CDR2 SMNVEV, per germline (reference sequence). The CDR3 consists of 19 residues. V shed 0 bases and J 1 base; nucleotides not matched to a gene: 11. The CDR3 coding sequence is TGTGCCAGCAGTTTATCAGCTTACTACGGGACAGGGGCGAACACTGAAGCTTTCTTT. Protein sequence: CASSLSAYYGTGANTEAFF.

The V gene is TRBV9, the J gene TRBJ2-3, with TRBD2 identical over 12 bases. CDR3 size: 17 residues. Per the germline V gene, CDR1 is SGDLS and CDR2 is YYNGEE. J lost 5 bases, V lost 1 base, and 8 bases had no gene match. CDR3 in amino acids: CASSVSLSSGGGDTQYF. CDR3 DNA sequence: TGTGCCAGCAGCGTAAGCTTGTCTAGCGGGGGGGGAGATACGCAGTATTTT.

The chain uses TRBV29-1 and TRBJ2-5; D is perhaps TRBD1 (5 bases). CDR1 and CDR2 from the germline V gene are SQVTM and ANQGSEA. V was shortened by 6 bases and J by 0 bases, with 17 bases between the two germline ends. The CDR3 sequence is 15 residues long. DNA of the CDR3: TGCAGCGTGGACCCCCCTGTAGGGGACCAAGAGACCCAGTACTTC. Protein sequence: CSVDPPVGDQETQYF.

The chain joins TRBV10-2 to TRBJ2-7; TRBD2 agrees at 8 bases. V was pared by 0 bases and J by 5 bases, with 6 bases of the junction left unmatched. Germline V gene data show CDR1 as WSHSY and CDR2 as SAAADI. The CDR3 covers 15 residues. CDR3 sequence reads: CASSESLGLVNEQYF. The CDR3 bases are TGCGCCAGCAGTGAGTCGTTGGGACTAGTTAACGAGCAGTACTTC.

This clone was seen only a few times. This chain joins TRBV30 and TRBJ1-1; D is possibly TRBD1 (5 bases). From germline, CDR1 is GTSNPN and CDR2 SVGIG (reference sequence). CDR3 size: 14 residues. Trimming took off 4 bases at V and 3 bases at J, with 15 bases between the two ends. The CDR3 DNA follows: TGTGCCTGGAAGGTCAGGGTCTTGGACACTGAAGCTTTCTTT. It encodes CAWKVRVLDTEAFF.

This chain joins TRBV29-1 and TRBJ2-7; D is perhaps TRBD2 (5 bases). The V end was cut by 0 bases, the J end by 0 bases, with 12 bases between. The CDR3 extends over 15 amino acids. The germline CDR1 and CDR2 sequences are SQVTM and ANQGSEA. DNA for the CDR3: TGCAGCGTTGAAGACGAGGGCAGAAGCTCCTACGAGCAGTACTTC. Translating it yields CSVEDEGRSSYEQYF.

The chain carries TRBV6-1 and TRBJ2-5, with TRBD2 as a possible D gene (6 bases). Germline V gives CDR1 MNHNS, CDR2 SASEGT. The CDR3 length is 15 residues. V lost 2 bases, J lost 4 bases, and 14 bases lay in between. The CDR3 sequence is CASSEKWGDAETQYF. CDR3 in DNA: TGTGCCAGCAGTGAAAAGTGGGGGGACGCAGAGACCCAGTACTTC.

This chain joins TRBV7-3 and TRBJ2-3; the D gene is possibly TRBD2 (6 bases). Germline lookup yields CDR1 SGHTA and CDR2 FQGTGA. Trimming removed 4 bases at V and 4 bases at J, with 21 bases between. The CDR3 has 17 residues. CDR3 sequence reads: CASSSRGLAGRSDTQYF. The CDR3, as DNA: TGTGCCAGCAGCTCCCGAGGGTTGGCAGGGAGGTCAGATACGCAGTATTTT.

This clone was seen only a few times. This chain connects TRBV5-1 to TRBJ2-3; 7 bases align to TRBD2. Trimming took 2 bases from V and 6 from J; bases not matched to a gene: 18. Germline-derived CDR1 and CDR2 are SGHRS and YFSETQ. The CDR3 runs 18 residues. This CDR3 is CASSLDQTGGSGRDTQYF. The CDR3 DNA reads as TGCGCCAGCAGCTTAGACCAAACGGGGGGAAGTGGAAGGGATACGCAGTATTTT. Based on the CDR3 plus reference TRBV5-1 and TRBJ2-3, the full variable domain is KAGVTQTPRYLIKTRGQQVTLSCSPISGHRSVSWYQQTPGQGLQFLFEYFSETQRNKGNFPGRFSGRQFSNSRSEMNVSTLELGDSALYLCASSLDQTGGSGRDTQYFGPGTRLTVL.

This rearrangement joins TRBV5-6 to TRBJ1-2; TRBD1 matches 8 bases. CDR1 and CDR2 (germline): SGHDT, YYEEEE. With V trimmed by 3 bases and J by 3 bases, 13 bases remained unmatched. The CDR3 extends over 17 amino acids. The CDR3: CASSSDRTGRSDYGYTF. The CDR3 DNA reads as TGTGCCAGCAGCTCCGACAGGACAGGGAGGAGTGACTATGGCTACACCTTC.

The J gene is TRBJ1-2, the V gene TRBV5-6; D unresolved. Looked up from germline, CDR1 is SGHDT and CDR2 is YYEEEE. V gave up 2 bases and J gave up 5 bases, with 13 bases separating them. CDR3 length: 14 residues. CDR3 in DNA: TGTGCCAGCAGCTTTACTGGGCGATCGTATGGCTACACCTTC. Translating gives CASSFTGRSYGYTF.